Shown below are 10 T cell receptor beta chains from a single sample sequenced in a study of Graves' ophthalmopathy and Graves' hyperthyroidism. RNA transcripts served as template for amplifying TCR beta CDR3 sequences. The workflow started with a first-round RT-PCR run with HTBI primers and then moved on to a second-round multiplex PCR. TCRdb passed the multiplex PCR reads through MiXCR, listing each CDR3 protein once. There are roughly 170,000 distinct CDR3 sequences in the sample; around two fifths occur only once, and 7.5% to 10% lies in the top ten. Sample: peripheral blood. These TCRs come from a young man with Graves' ophthalmopathy.

This clonotype was recorded at least ten times. J is TRBJ2-5 and V is TRBV20-1, with 11 bases fitting TRBD2. Germline trimming cut 6 bases from V and 2 bases from J; bases unmatched to any gene: 8. The CDR3 length is 15 residues. The germline V gene encodes CDR1 DFQATT and CDR2 SNEGSKA (reference sequence). The CDR3 region has the DNA TGCAGTGCCATAGGACTAGCGGGCGGGCAAGAGACCCAGTACTTC. It translates to CSAIGLAGGQETQYF.

The CDR3 sequence: CASSYSGGRSSYNEQFF. The CDR3 coding sequence is TGTGCCAGCAGTTACAGTGGCGGGAGGAGCTCCTACAATGAGCAGTTCTTC. The genes are TRBV6-2 or TRBV6-3 and TRBJ2-1; 8 nucleotides agree with TRBD2. Germline V gene data show CDR1 as MNHEY and CDR2 as SVGEGT. This CDR3 comprises 17 residues. The J segment lost 0 bases and the V segment lost 2 bases, leaving 6 bases of the junction unmatched.

This sequence joins TRBV29-1 and TRBJ1-2; possibly TRBD1 for D (5 bases). The V end was cut by 1 base, the J end by 7 bases, with 16 bases between. The CDR3 extends over 14 amino acids. Germline loops: CDR1 SQVTM, CDR2 ANQGSEA. The CDR3: CSVEGGRSVGGYTF. CDR3 DNA: TGCAGCGTTGAAGGGGGGAGGAGTGTAGGTGGCTACACCTTC.

At least ten counts were recorded for this clonotype. The rearrangement uses TRBV15 and TRBJ1-5; D ambiguous. CDR1 and CDR2 from the germline V gene are LNHNV and YYDKDF (reference sequence). CDR3 length equals 13 residues. V was clipped by 5 bases and J by 3 bases, with 8 bases between them. The CDR3 DNA reads TGTGCCACCAGCCGCAGCGTCAATCAGCCCCAGCATTTT. Encoded protein: CATSRSVNQPQHF.

This clonotype was seen ten or more times. The gene calls are TRBV24-1 and TRBJ2-5; tentative D call: TRBD1 (6 bases). Trimming cost V 5 bases and J 1 base, with 13 bases left between them. In germline, CDR1 is KGHDR, CDR2 SFDVKD. This CDR3 comprises 15 residues. The CDR3 reads CATSAFRGIQETQYF. CDR3 DNA: TGTGCCACCAGTGCCTTTAGGGGGATCCAAGAGACCCAGTACTTC.

This clonotype was recorded many times. V gene TRBV13 combines with J gene TRBJ2-7, with 14 bases fitting TRBD2. The CDR3 consists of 17 residues. V lost 4 bases, J lost 0 bases, and 5 bases stayed unmatched. CDR1 is PRHDT and CDR2 is FYEKMQ in the germline V gene (reference sequence). DNA for the CDR3: TGTGCCAGCAGCTCACTCGGGACTAGCGGGAGCTCCTACGAGCAGTACTTC. Translation: CASSSLGTSGSSYEQYF.

CDR3 sequence (DNA): TGTGCCAGTAGATCCGGGACTAGCGTCAACTACGAGCAGTACTTC. Its translation: CASRSGTSVNYEQYF. This chain links TRBV3-1 with TRBJ2-7, with 10 bases lining up with TRBD2. Trimming cost V 9 bases and J 3 bases; bases outside gene matches: 11. Germline V gives CDR1 LGHDT, CDR2 YNNKEL (reference sequence). This CDR3 contains 15 residues.

V gene TRBV6-5 combines with J gene TRBJ1-1, with D hard to call. Per the germline V gene, CDR1 is MNHEY and CDR2 is SVGAGI. The V end lost 2 bases, the J end lost 12 bases, and 13 bases lay between the germline ends. There are 12 residues in the CDR3. CDR3 residues: CASSYPDPNTFF. The CDR3 bases are TGTGCCAGCAGTTACCCGGACCCGAATACTTTCTTT.

The chain employs TRBV7-2 and TRBJ2-5; D remains unclear. Germline lookup yields CDR1 SGHTA and CDR2 FQGNSA. Trimming cost V 1 base and J 2 bases, with 5 bases left between them. The CDR3 spans 13 residues. CDR3 loop: CASSLEDQETQYF. In DNA form, the CDR3 reads TGTGCCAGCAGCTTAGAGGATCAAGAGACCCAGTACTTC. Full variable domain (rest looked up from reference TRBV7-2 and TRBJ2-5): GAGVSQSPSNKVTEKGKDVELRCDPISGHTALYWYRQSLGQGLEFLIYFQGNSAPDKSGLPSDRFSAERTGGSVSTLTIQRTQQEDSAVYLCASSLEDQETQYFGPGTRLLVL.

This clonotype was found many times. DNA of the CDR3: TGTGCCAGCAGAAAGGATACGAACACCGGGGAGCTGTTTTTT. This gives the protein CASRKDTNTGELFF. The V and J genes are TRBV12-3 or TRBV12-4 and TRBJ2-2, with no clear D. This CDR3 contains 14 residues. The V end was cut by 6 bases, the J end by 0 bases, with 8 bases between.